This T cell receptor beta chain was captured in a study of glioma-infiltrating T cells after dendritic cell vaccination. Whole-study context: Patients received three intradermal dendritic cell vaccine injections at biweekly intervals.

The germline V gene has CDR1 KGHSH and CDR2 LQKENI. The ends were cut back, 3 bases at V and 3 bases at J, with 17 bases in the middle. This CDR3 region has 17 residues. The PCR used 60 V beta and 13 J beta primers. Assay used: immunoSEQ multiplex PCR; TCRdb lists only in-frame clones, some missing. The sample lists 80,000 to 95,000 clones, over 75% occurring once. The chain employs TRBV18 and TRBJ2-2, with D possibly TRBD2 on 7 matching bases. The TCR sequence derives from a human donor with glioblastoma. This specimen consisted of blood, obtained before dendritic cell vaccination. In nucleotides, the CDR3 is TGTGCCAGCTCACCGACAACCGGGGGGCTCGACACCGGGGAGCTGTTTTTT. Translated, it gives CASSPTTGGLDTGELFF.